A single sample gave rise to the 23 T cell receptor beta chains below, sequenced in a study of CD8 T cells in Susac syndrome (dated by TCRdb to between 2019 and 2020). Library generation was performed with the immunoSEQ multiplex PCR assay. RNA was extracted using the RNeasy kit, and roughly 0.5 to 1 ug of the RNA was reverse transcribed with random hexamers. TCRdb trimmed public reads at Q25 via fastp, called clones via MiXCR and kept in-frame beta chains. Rows are unified per CDR3 protein, each entry keeping the most common DNA and genes. For this sample there are 300,000 or so distinct CDR3 sequences; under 95% appear just once. 0.065% of the sample goes to the ten largest clones. Input material: CD4+ T cells from PBMCs. The receptors come from a human donor with multiple sclerosis.

V gene TRBV5-1 combines with J gene TRBJ1-1, with TRBD1 matching 9 bases. Trimming at V came to 4 bases and at J to 5 bases, leaving 12 bases not matched to a gene. Germline CDR1 SGHRS, CDR2 YFSETQ. This CDR3 contains 16 residues. The CDR3 reads CASSPRPDRGGTEAFF. CDR3 nucleotide sequence: TGCGCCAGCAGCCCGCGTCCGGACAGGGGTGGGACTGAAGCTTTCTTT.

The V call is TRBV4-3, the J call TRBJ2-5, with 7 bases identical to TRBD2. With V trimmed by 0 bases and J by 14 bases, 9 bases remained unmatched. Germline V gene sequence: CDR1 LGHNA, CDR2 YSLEER. The CDR3 loop spans 13 amino acids. The CDR3 nucleotides are TGCGCCAGCAGCCAAGATCTGCGGACTAGACCCTACTTC. Translation: CASSQDLRTRPYF.

The chain links TRBV12-3 or TRBV12-4 to TRBJ1-5; maybe TRBD1 (5 bases). CDR3 length: 14 amino acids. Trimming removed 5 bases at V and 3 bases at J, with 11 bases between. CDR3 bases: TGTGCCAGCAGTAACCGGGGCTACAATCAGCCCCAGCATTTT. This translates into CASSNRGYNQPQHF.

V is TRBV30 and J is TRBJ1-2; 7 bases agree with TRBD1. Trimming took 1 base from V and 7 from J; bases not matched to a gene: 6. The CDR3 loop spans 13 amino acids. Germline V gene data show CDR1 as GTSNPN and CDR2 as SVGIG (reference sequence). The CDR3 bases are TGTGCCTGGAGTGCCCGAACAGGGGTTGGCTACACCTTC. Its translation is CAWSARTGVGYTF.

V is TRBV14 and J is TRBJ1-3, with D unresolved. Trimming removed 2 bases at V and 4 bases at J, with 9 bases between. This CDR3 region has 14 residues. Germline V gives CDR1 SGHDN, CDR2 FVKESK. The CDR3 spells CASSQLGTGNTIYF. CDR3 sequence (DNA): TGTGCCAGCAGCCAACTGGGTACAGGAAACACCATATATTTT. Together with reference TRBV14 and TRBJ1-3, the CDR3 gives the full variable domain: EAGVTQFPSHSVIEKGQTVTLRCDPISGHDNLYWYRRVMGKEIKFLLHFVKESKQDESGMPNNRFLAERTGGTYSTLKVQPAELEDSGVYFCASSQLGTGNTIYFGEGSWLTVV.

V usage is TRBV2 and J usage is TRBJ2-1; D might be TRBD1 (6 bases). V was trimmed by 7 bases and J by 15 bases, leaving 22 bases between them. This CDR3 contains 13 residues. Germline V gene lookup returns CDR1 SNHLY and CDR2 FYNNEI. The CDR3 nucleotides read TGTGCCAGCATACAGGGTTTATCCAACTGGGGGTTCTTC. This codes for CASIQGLSNWGFF.

The gene calls are TRBV6-6 and TRBJ2-3, with unresolved D. The germline gives CDR1 MNHNY, CDR2 SVGAGI (reference sequence). This CDR3 is 14 amino acids long. V gave up 7 bases and J gave up 4 bases, with 15 bases separating them. The CDR3 region is CASTRQKGPDTQYF. DNA for the CDR3: TGTGCCAGCACTCGCCAAAAGGGCCCAGATACGCAGTATTTT.

CDR3 sequence reads: CASTGVRQETQYF. In nucleotides, the CDR3 is TGTGCCAGCACAGGGGTGCGCCAAGAGACCCAGTACTTC. The genes are TRBV2 and TRBJ2-5; D may be TRBD1 (6 bases). CDR3 length equals 13 residues. Trimming left V 7 bases short and J 1 base short, with 10 bases between. Germline loops: CDR1 SNHLY, CDR2 FYNNEI.

This clonotype was seen only a few times. This sequence joins TRBV6-2 or TRBV6-3 and TRBJ2-5; D remains unclear. Germline V gene data show CDR1 as MNHEY and CDR2 as SVGEGT. This CDR3 comprises 13 residues. The V and J ends lost 4 bases and 0 bases respectively, with 6 bases between them. CDR3 bases: TGTGCCAGCAGTTTCTCGTACCAAGAGACCCAGTACTTC. It codes for CASSFSYQETQYF.

The rearrangement uses TRBV19 and TRBJ1-1; TRBD1 matches at 7 bases. CDR3 length: 14 residues. Germline CDR1 reads LNHDA; CDR2 reads SQIVND (reference sequence). V shed 3 bases, J shed 0 bases, and the junction held 1 base outside the gene matches. CDR3 amino acids: CASSIDRVNTEAFF. CDR3 DNA: TGTGCCAGTAGTATCGACAGGGTGAACACTGAAGCTTTCTTT.

The V call is TRBV20-1, the J call TRBJ2-7, with TRBD2 matching 10 bases. Trimming took 5 bases from V and 0 from J; bases not matched to a gene: 4. This CDR3 contains 14 residues. Germline CDR1 reads DFQATT; CDR2 reads SNEGSKA (reference sequence). The CDR3 coding sequence is TGCAGTGCTCACCCTAGCGGGAGCTCCTACGAGCAGTACTTC. It codes for CSAHPSGSSYEQYF.

J is TRBJ2-1 and V is TRBV18; D perhaps matches TRBD2 (6 bases). Looked up from germline, CDR1 is KGHSH and CDR2 is LQKENI. Between the trimmed V and J ends, which lost 5 bases and 5 bases, there was a span of 16 bases. The CDR3 spans 15 residues. The CDR3 nucleotides read TGTGCCAGCTCAGCCGACGGGGGAACGAACAATGAGCAGTTCTTC. Translated, it gives CASSADGGTNNEQFF.

The chain carries TRBV20-1 and TRBJ1-1, with TRBD1 as a possible D gene (5 bases). The V end was cut by 6 bases, the J end by 4 bases, with 21 bases between. This CDR3 is 15 amino acids long. Germline V gene lookup returns CDR1 DFQATT and CDR2 SNEGSKA (reference sequence). The CDR3 sequence: CSAGGRRGGGTEAFF. In DNA, the CDR3 is TGCAGTGCCGGCGGTAGGAGGGGAGGAGGCACTGAAGCTTTCTTT.

This chain joins TRBV29-1 and TRBJ1-1, with D tentatively TRBD1 (5 bases). The CDR3 loop spans 13 amino acids. The germline V gene encodes CDR1 SQVTM and CDR2 ANQGSEA. V gave up 4 bases and J gave up 1 base, with 10 bases separating them. The CDR3 sequence is CSVGSGGNTEAFF. Written as DNA, the CDR3 is TGCAGCGTTGGGTCCGGGGGGAACACTGAAGCTTTCTTT.

The rearrangement uses TRBV5-1 and TRBJ2-2; TRBD1 matches at 7 bases. Losses at the gene ends were 1 base for V and 1 base for J; bases not matched to a gene: 4. Germline loops: CDR1 SGHRS, CDR2 YFSETQ. The CDR3 spans 16 residues. CDR3 DNA: TGCGCCAGCAGCTTGTTGACAGGGAGGAACACCGGGGAGCTGTTTTTT. It is translated as CASSLLTGRNTGELFF.

The chain links TRBV10-3 to TRBJ1-2; 9 bases are shared with TRBD1. V was pared by 4 bases and J by 6 bases, with 6 bases of the junction left unmatched. Per the germline V gene, CDR1 is ENHRY and CDR2 is SYGVKD. This CDR3 is built from 14 residues. In DNA, the CDR3 is TGTGCCATCAGTGTCCGGGACAGGGATCATGGCTACACCTTC. Translation: CAISVRDRDHGYTF.

This chain connects TRBV27 to TRBJ2-7, with D perhaps TRBD1 (5 bases). V shed 2 bases and J shed 5 bases, with 10 bases lying between them. Germline assignment: CDR1 MNHEY and CDR2 SMNVEV (reference sequence). The length of the CDR3 is 13 residues. The CDR3 coding sequence is TGTGCCAGCAGTTTAGACAGAAGGGACGAGCAGTACTTC. Translation gives CASSLDRRDEQYF.

The chain uses TRBV5-1 and TRBJ2-7; TRBD1 matches at 7 bases. Germline lookup yields CDR1 SGHRS and CDR2 YFSETQ. V trimming: 4 bases; J trimming: 2 bases; junction bases outside the gene matches: 9. The length of the CDR3 is 15 residues. CDR3 sequence reads: CASSQTGVYPYEQYF. The CDR3 DNA sequence: TGCGCCAGCAGCCAAACAGGGGTTTATCCCTACGAGCAGTACTTC.

V and J are TRBV12-3 or TRBV12-4 and TRBJ1-1, with a possible D match to TRBD1 (6 bases). CDR3 length equals 15 residues. The V and J ends lost 6 bases and 3 bases respectively, with 17 bases between them. The CDR3 DNA reads as TGTGCCAGCAGGCCGGGACATCCGGCGGACACTGAAGCTTTCTTT. It encodes CASRPGHPADTEAFF.

CDR3 in amino acids: CSARDSASGSPNEQFF. Here the CDR3 DNA reads TGCAGTGCTAGAGATTCGGCTAGCGGGAGTCCCAATGAGCAGTTCTTC. J is TRBJ2-1 and V is TRBV20-1; 10 bases are a match to TRBD2. CDR3 length: 16 amino acids. Trimming removed 0 bases from V and 6 bases from J; junction bases left unmatched: 8. Germline V gene sequence: CDR1 DFQATT, CDR2 SNEGSKA (reference sequence).

V gene TRBV20-1 combines with J gene TRBJ2-1; D could derive from TRBD1 or TRBD2 (5 bases each). This CDR3 comprises 18 residues. The V gene's germline CDR1 is DFQATT and CDR2 SNEGSKA (reference sequence). Between the trimmed V and J ends, which lost 2 bases and 1 base, there was a span of 21 bases. This chain's CDR3 is CSARNQQLGTSSYNEQFF. The CDR3 coding sequence is TGCAGTGCTAGAAACCAGCAGCTTGGGACCTCATCCTACAATGAGCAGTTCTTC.

The chain joins TRBV7-9 to TRBJ2-5; D might be TRBD2 (6 bases). Trimming pared 3 bases from V and 3 bases from J, leaving 14 bases between. The CDR3 runs 15 residues. Germline V lookup: CDR1 SEHNR, CDR2 FQNEAQ (reference sequence). CDR3 DNA: TGTGCCAGCAGCTTGGCCGGGACTGTTAAAGAGACCCAGTACTTC. It is translated as CASSLAGTVKETQYF.

This chain uses TRBV7-3 with TRBJ2-4; TRBD2 is a possible D gene (5 bases). The germline V gene has CDR1 SGHTA and CDR2 FQGTGA. V lost 5 bases and J 12 bases, leaving 17 bases between the germline ends. This CDR3 has 13 amino acids. In DNA form, the CDR3 reads TGTGCCAGCAGCCAAAATATCGGGGTACCTCAGTACTTC. Translation gives CASSQNIGVPQYF.